What follows is one T cell receptor beta chain and its context. The data stem from a study of blood T cell repertoires in COVID-19. The study recruited people aged about 18 to 90 years across approximately 25 US areas. Allocation to cohorts depended on clinical history reported by the participants. Recovered status in Cohort 3 required two negative PCRs, clearance, or symptom resolution. Study processing details: Estimates of nucleated cell counts were drawn from the amplification of reference gene primers. Sequencing was performed with immunoSEQ multiplex PCR; in TCRdb, only in-frame clones are kept and a portion is missing. The V and J calls and clone size were taken over from that table, and D and trimming were inferred from the DNA. The sample yields 290,000 or so clones, approximately 90% seen once. The TCR was taken from a woman in her 30s who had recovered from COVID-19. Sequencing input: PBMCs or T cells enriched from blood (not recorded which).

CDR3 sequence reads: CASSVVGSLIGSSYNEQFF. CDR3 DNA: TGTGCCAGCAGCGTAGTCGGGAGCCTCATCGGGAGCTCCTACAATGAGCAGTTCTTC. V gene TRBV9 combines with J gene TRBJ2-1; D may be TRBD2 (6 bases). Germline loops: CDR1 SGDLS, CDR2 YYNGEE. Trimming cost V 0 bases and J 0 bases, with 19 bases left between them. The CDR3 runs to 19 residues.